The 26 T cell receptor beta chains presented below share a single source sample, sequenced in a study of T cells in localized non-small cell lung cancer. Data came from immunoSEQ multiplex PCR; TCRdb stores just in-frame clones and leaves some out. The sample has roughly 9,600 clones, roughly 87% seen once; the top ten hold around a sixth. The sample in question was peripheral blood, obtained before any cancer treatment. Receptors were obtained from a male donor older than 55 with stage III squamous cell lung carcinoma.

The genes are TRBV5-1 and TRBJ1-6; D is undetermined. This CDR3 contains 18 residues. V gave up 1 base and J gave up 8 bases, with 22 bases separating them. Germline CDR1 and CDR2: SGHRS and YFSETQ. CDR3 coding DNA: TGCGCCAGCAGCTTGCAGATTTCGACAAGGGCAGTGGATTCACCCCTCCACTTT. Protein sequence: CASSLQISTRAVDSPLHF.

This clone was picked up one time. J is TRBJ2-2 and V is TRBV27, with 8 positions matching TRBD1. The CDR3 is 15 residues long. V lost 4 bases and J lost 7; bases outside the gene matches: 8. The V gene's germline CDR1 is MNHEY and CDR2 SMNVEV (reference sequence). The CDR3 region is CASSYSTGVHGELFF. The CDR3 DNA reads as TGTGCCAGCAGTTATTCGACAGGGGTACACGGGGAGCTGTTTTTT.

The chain uses TRBV18 and TRBJ1-2; the D gene is possibly TRBD1 (5 bases). Per the germline V gene, CDR1 is KGHSH and CDR2 is LQKENI. The V and J ends lost 4 bases and 5 bases respectively, with 14 bases between them. The length of the CDR3 is 14 residues. CDR3 in amino acids: CASSLNRGHYGYTF. The CDR3 DNA reads as TGTGCCAGCTCACTGAACCGAGGACATTATGGCTACACCTTC.

The rearrangement joins TRBV6-5 to TRBJ2-3; D unclear. Per germline, CDR1 MNHEY and CDR2 SVGAGI. Trimming stripped 5 bases from V and 6 bases from J, with 12 bases between. The CDR3 consists of 13 residues. The CDR3 is CASSLDRVDTQYF. Here the CDR3 DNA reads TGTGCCAGCAGTCTTGACCGCGTGGATACGCAGTATTTT.

This chain links TRBV2 with TRBJ1-1; D uncertain. With 2 bases removed from V and 0 bases from J, the gap between germline ends came to 13 bases. The CDR3 consists of 16 residues. Germline CDR1 reads SNHLY; CDR2 reads FYNNEI. CDR3 in DNA: TGTGCCAGCAGTGAAAGAAGAAGGCAACTGAACACTGAAGCTTTCTTT. Protein: CASSERRRQLNTEAFF. The whole variable domain, remainder taken from reference TRBV2 and TRBJ1-1, is EPEVTQTPSHQVTQMGQEVILRCVPISNHLYFYWYRQILGQKVEFLVSFYNNEISEKSEIFDDQFSVERPDGSNFTLKIRSTKLEDSAMYFCASSERRRQLNTEAFFGQGTRLTVV.

The rearrangement uses TRBV5-5 and TRBJ1-1; D unclear. Germline CDR1 and CDR2: SGHKS and YYEKEE (reference sequence). Trimming shortened V by 9 bases and J by 1 base, and 16 bases separated the two germline ends. The CDR3 has 14 amino acids. The CDR3 DNA reads TGTGCCACCCACCTCGGAGCCCGGAACACTGAAGCTTTCTTT. This codes for CATHLGARNTEAFF.

The V call is TRBV19, the J call TRBJ2-1; 8 bases are a match to TRBD2. J lost 8 bases, V lost 5 bases, and 8 bases had no gene match. Germline V CDR1 and CDR2: LNHDA, SQIVND (reference sequence). CDR3 length equals 14 residues. The CDR3 DNA follows: TGTGCCAGTAGTTTGCGGGGGGCCGGAGATGAGCAGTTCTTC. It encodes CASSLRGAGDEQFF.

The CDR3 loop is CAWSVSTGARHF. The CDR3 bases are TGTGCCTGGAGTGTAAGTACTGGGGCTCGGCATTTT. This chain joins TRBV30 and TRBJ1-5, with D perhaps matching TRBD1 (5 bases). The CDR3 is 12 amino acids. CDR1 GTSNPN and CDR2 SVGIG come from the germline V gene (reference sequence). V was cut by 0 bases and J by 15 bases, with 15 bases left in between.

The chain couples TRBV19 to TRBJ2-7, with 7 nucleotides matching TRBD1. The CDR3 is 14 residues long. CDR1 and CDR2 from the germline V gene are LNHDA and SQIVND (reference sequence). V was pared by 5 bases and J by 3 bases, with 7 bases of the junction left unmatched. The DNA for the CDR3 is TGTGCCAGTAGTCCCCGGGACAGCTACTACGAGCAGTACTTC. It codes for CASSPRDSYYEQYF.

This chain links TRBV9 with TRBJ2-3; no reliable D call. Trimming left V 0 bases short and J 0 bases short, with 8 bases between. Germline-derived CDR1 and CDR2 are SGDLS and YYNGEE. The CDR3 spans 15 residues. Here the CDR3 reads CASSVAPTSTDTQYF. The CDR3, as DNA: TGTGCCAGCAGCGTAGCACCGACTAGCACAGATACGCAGTATTTT.

The V gene is TRBV7-2, the J gene TRBJ1-2; tentative D call: TRBD1 (5 bases). Trimming removed 1 base from V and 1 base from J, with 10 bases in between. The CDR3 loop spans 15 amino acids. Germline-derived CDR1 and CDR2 are SGHTA and FQGNSA. CDR3 sequence reads: CASSLGQWGNYGYTF. CDR3 in DNA: TGTGCCAGCAGCTTAGGACAGTGGGGTAACTATGGCTACACCTTC.

This chain links TRBV7-9 with TRBJ2-3, with TRBD2 matching 9 bases. Unmatched junction bases numbered 5, after V lost 3 bases and J lost 4 bases. There are 15 residues in the CDR3. In germline, CDR1 is SEHNR, CDR2 FQNEAQ (reference sequence). CDR3 amino acids: CASSLGGGAADTQYF. The CDR3 DNA is TGTGCCAGCAGCTTGGGCGGGGGGGCCGCAGATACGCAGTATTTT.

The genes are TRBV2 and TRBJ2-3, with a possible D match to TRBD2 (5 bases). The CDR3 contains 14 residues. CDR1 and CDR2 from the germline V gene are SNHLY and FYNNEI. V lost 9 bases, J lost 5 bases, and 18 bases lay in between. In DNA form, the CDR3 reads TGTGCCAGTCAGTATTGGACTCTCTTAGATACGCAGTATTTT. The encoded protein is CASQYWTLLDTQYF.

Concerning this clone itself: The CDR3 carries no conserved terminal phenylalanine or tryptophan, so it likely arises from a read error. The DNA is omitted, as the CDR3 cannot be located on it reliably, and the CDR3 follows TCRdb's listing. V and J are TRBV12-5 and TRBJ1-1. The CDR3 is 10 amino acids in total, end residues counted. Germline CDR1 LGHNT, CDR2 FRNRAP. The CDR3 sequence: CASGLPRDGK.

The V call is TRBV5-1, the J call TRBJ1-1, with D perhaps matching TRBD1 (5 bases). V shed 0 bases and J shed 2 bases, with 11 bases lying between them. Germline lookup yields CDR1 SGHRS and CDR2 YFSETQ. This CDR3 region has 15 residues. CDR3 nucleotides: TGCGCCAGCAGCTTGGGGGACTTCTCAAACACTGAAGCTTTCTTT. This encodes CASSLGDFSNTEAFF.

This chain joins TRBV5-6 and TRBJ1-2; D unresolved. CDR3 length: 13 residues. V gave up 3 bases and J gave up 0 bases, with 6 bases separating them. CDR1 and CDR2 from the germline V gene are SGHDT and YYEEEE. DNA for the CDR3: TGTGCCAGCAGCTGGCTCACTAACTATGGCTACACCTTC. Residues: CASSWLTNYGYTF.

The table lists this clone with a count of one. This chain connects TRBV7-8 to TRBJ1-6; D ambiguous. V was pared by 2 bases and J by 9 bases, with 8 bases between. The germline CDR1 and CDR2 sequences are SGHVS and FQNEAQ. This CDR3 contains 13 residues. The DNA of the CDR3 is TGTGCCAGCAGCTTACTCGTAGTTTCACCCCTCCACTTT. It is translated as CASSLLVVSPLHF. Full variable domain (rest looked up from reference TRBV7-8 and TRBJ1-6): GAGVSQSPRYKVAKRGQDVALRCDPISGHVSLFWYQQALGQGPEFLTYFQNEAQLDKSGLPSDRFFAERPEGSVSTLKIQRTQQEDSAVYLCASSLLVVSPLHFGNGTRLTVT.

For the CDR3, the DNA is TGTGCCAGCAGCCACGGAGTAGGGGATACGCAGTATTTT. Its protein product is CASSHGVGDTQYF. The rearrangement joins TRBV7-2 to TRBJ2-3; no definite D call. The germline CDR1 and CDR2 sequences are SGHTA and FQGNSA. CDR3 length: 13 amino acids. Trimming left V 5 bases short and J 6 bases short, with 12 bases between.

The chain has TRBV15 and TRBJ2-7; D is unresolved. Germline V gene sequence: CDR1 LNHNV, CDR2 YYDKDF (reference sequence). V was shortened by 2 bases and J by 0 bases, with 5 bases between the two germline ends. The CDR3 is 13 residues long. CDR3 loop: CATSRTLSYEQYF. CDR3 DNA: TGTGCCACCAGCAGAACACTCTCCTACGAGCAGTACTTC.

The chain uses TRBV12-2 and TRBJ1-1. TRBV12-2 is listed as a pseudogene. This CDR3 has 15 residues. The CDR3 sequence: CASRPRPAVVAEAFF. The CDR3 DNA sequence: TGTGCAAGTCGCCCTAGACCAGCTGTTGTCGCTGAAGCTTTCTTT.

The chain recombines TRBV7-9 with TRBJ2-5; 8 positions match TRBD1. Germline assignment: CDR1 SEHNR and CDR2 FQNEAQ (reference sequence). V was clipped by 4 bases and J by 5 bases; unmatched bases: 3. The CDR3 extends over 13 amino acids. The chain's CDR3 is CASSSRGPETQYF. CDR3 DNA: TGTGCCAGCAGCTCCAGGGGGCCGGAGACCCAGTACTTC. The full variable domain, completed using reference TRBV7-9 and TRBJ2-5, is DTGVSQNPRHKITKRGQNVTFRCDPISEHNRLYWYRQTLGQGPEFLTYFQNEAQLEKSRLLSDRFSAERPKGSFSTLEIQRTEQGDSAMYLCASSSRGPETQYFGPGTRLLVL.

The chain combines TRBV7-9 with TRBJ1-4; maybe TRBD1 (5 bases). There are 14 residues in the CDR3. Trimming removed 3 bases from V and 4 bases from J, with 9 bases in between. The V gene's germline CDR1 is SEHNR and CDR2 FQNEAQ (reference sequence). The CDR3 is CASSLGQVNEKLFF. CDR3 DNA sequence: TGTGCCAGCAGCTTGGGGCAGGTTAATGAAAAACTGTTTTTT.

V gene TRBV6-4 combines with J gene TRBJ2-3, with D perhaps matching TRBD1 (6 bases). The CDR3 contains 15 residues. Germline V gives CDR1 MRHNA, CDR2 SNTAGT. Trimming pared 2 bases from V and 0 bases from J, leaving 9 bases between. CDR3 loop: CASSDGTTSTDTQYF. As DNA, the CDR3 is TGTGCCAGCAGTGACGGGACAACTAGCACAGATACGCAGTATTTT.

A single count supports this clone. The chain combines TRBV7-2 with TRBJ2-5; no clear D gene. The CDR3 loop spans 12 amino acids. Trimming took 5 bases from V and 0 from J, leaving 4 bases between them. Germline CDR1 reads SGHTA; CDR2 reads FQGNSA. In nucleotides, the CDR3 is TGTGCCAGCAGCAACTACCAAGAGACCCAGTACTTC. It is translated as CASSNYQETQYF.

This chain links TRBV7-6 with TRBJ2-6; D is perhaps TRBD2 (5 bases). CDR3 length: 16 residues. V gave up 5 bases and J gave up 0 bases, with 11 bases separating them. Germline assignment: CDR1 SGHVS and CDR2 FNYEAQ. The CDR3 DNA follows: TGTGCCAGCAGCCCTGGACTGCTCTCTGGGGCCAACGTCCTGACTTTC. Amino acids: CASSPGLLSGANVLTF.

This sequence joins TRBV19 and TRBJ2-2, with D maybe TRBD1 (6 bases). With 3 bases removed from V and 6 bases from J, the gap between germline ends came to 8 bases. The CDR3 totals 13 residues. CDR1 is LNHDA, CDR2 SQIVND, per germline (reference sequence). Here the CDR3 reads CASSMYRAGELFF. CDR3 nucleotides: TGTGCCAGTAGTATGTACAGGGCCGGGGAGCTGTTTTTT.